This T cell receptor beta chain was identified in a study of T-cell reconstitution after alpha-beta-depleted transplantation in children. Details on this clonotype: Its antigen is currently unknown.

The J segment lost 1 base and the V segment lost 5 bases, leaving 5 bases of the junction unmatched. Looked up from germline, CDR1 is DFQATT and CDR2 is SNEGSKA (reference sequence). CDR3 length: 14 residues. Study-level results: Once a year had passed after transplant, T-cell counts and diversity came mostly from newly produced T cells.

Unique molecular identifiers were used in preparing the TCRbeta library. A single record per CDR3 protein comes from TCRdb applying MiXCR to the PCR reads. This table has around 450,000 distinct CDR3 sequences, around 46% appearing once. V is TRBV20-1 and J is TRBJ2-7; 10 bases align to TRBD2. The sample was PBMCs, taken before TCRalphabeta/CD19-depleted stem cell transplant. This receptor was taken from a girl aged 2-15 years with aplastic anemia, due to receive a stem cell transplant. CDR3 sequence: CSAGLAGGSYEQYF. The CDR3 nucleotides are TGCAGTGCTGGCTTAGCGGGGGGTTCCTACGAGCAGTACTTC.